This is a list of T cell receptor beta chains from one sample in a study of blood T cell repertoires in COVID-19. Here immunoSEQ multiplex PCR was the method, and the copy in TCRdb shows in-frame clones only, minus some. Among around 72,000 clones, nearly 90% were seen once, and the ten largest hold around 28%. Sequencing was performed on peripheral blood. The receptors come from a man in his forties or fifties with acute or convalescent COVID-19. CDR3s include the opening cysteine and the closing phenylalanine or tryptophan. The order of the fields is J gene, clone size, D gene, CDR3 length, V gene, CDR3 DNA, CDR3 protein. A D gene is named only where the DNA matches it firmly. For some rows the clone size is stated as once, few or many, or as a class when expanded; others skip it.

TRBJ2-6,.,TRBD2,15,TRBV24-1,TGTGCCATTGAGGGCGGGAGCTCTGGGGCCAACGTCCTGACTTTC,CAIEGGSSGANVLTF
TRBJ2-5,.,.,12,TRBV6-5,TGTGCCAGCGGAGGGTACCAAGAGACCCAGTACTTC,CASGGYQETQYF
TRBJ2-2,.,.,13,TRBV6-5,TGTGCCAGCAAGACTGCGAACACCGGGGAGCTGTTTTTT,CASKTANTGELFF
TRBJ2-1,.,.,22,TRBV12-2,TGTGCAAGTCGCTCCACTGGGACTAGCGGGGGGGCCCTGACGAGCTCCTACAATGAGCAGTTCTTC,CASRSTGTSGGALTSSYNEQFF
TRBJ1-2,once,TRBD1,15,TRBV6-5,TGTGCCAGCAGTTACGGGTCAGGGGGCAGGTATGGCTACACCTTC,CASSYGSGGRYGYTF
TRBJ1-3,.,.,16,TRBV9,TGTGCCAGCAGCGTAGGGGCAGGGGACTCTGGAAACACCATATATTTT,CASSVGAGDSGNTIYF
TRBJ2-6,.,TRBD1,20,TRBV13,TGTGCCAGCAGCGTGTCGAGTTGGGACAGGGGGTATTCTGGGGCCAACGTCCTGACTTTC,CASSVSSWDRGYSGANVLTF
TRBJ1-1,.,TRBD1,12,TRBV29-1,TGCAGCGTTGTAGGGACAGGGGGAACGGCTTTCTTT,CSVVGTGGTAFF
TRBJ1-1,.,.,14,TRBV2,TGTGCCAGCAGTGAAGGGACAGCTGGCACTGAAGCTTTCTTT,CASSEGTAGTEAFF
TRBJ2-3,.,TRBD2,13,TRBV7-9,TGTGCCAGCAGCCCCGGGGGGTCAGATACGCAGTATTTT,CASSPGGSDTQYF
TRBJ2-3,once,TRBD1,20,TRBV7-9,TGTGCCAGCAGCACCCGGGACAGGGGACGACTAGCGACTAGCACAGATACGCAGTATTTT,CASSTRDRGRLATSTDTQYF
TRBJ1-2,.,.,13,TRBV3-1/TRBV3-2,TGTGCCAGCAGCGGAGGAGGGATCGGGGGCTACACCTTC,CASSGGGIGGYTF
TRBJ2-7,.,.,13,TRBV5-8,TGTGCCAGCAGCTTGTTACAGGGTTACGAGCAGTACTTC,CASSLLQGYEQYF
TRBJ2-1,.,.,14,TRBV7-9,TGTGCCAGCAGCCCATGGGCCTCAAACAATGAGCAGTTCTTC,CASSPWASNNEQFF
TRBJ1-1,.,TRBD1,12,TRBV29-1,TGCAGCGTCGGACAGGCGATCACTGAAGCTTTCTTT,CSVGQAITEAFF
TRBJ2-3,.,.,12,TRBV5-8,TGTGCCAGCAGCCCACACACAGATACGCAGTATTTT,CASSPHTDTQYF
TRBJ2-7,.,TRBD2,17,TRBV3-1/TRBV3-2,TGTGCCAGCAGCCTAAGTTCGACGAAACTAGCGGGGCACGAGCAGTACTTC,CASSLSSTKLAGHEQYF
TRBJ2-2,.,TRBD1,15,TRBV7-6,TGTGCCAGCAGCACCCGGGACAGGCCCACCGGGGAGCTGTTTTTT,CASSTRDRPTGELFF
TRBJ2-7,.,.,12,TRBV5-1,TGCGCCAGCAGCTCACAGGGAGCCGAGCAGTACTTC,CASSSQGAEQYF
TRBJ2-3,.,.,14,TRBV7-6,TGTGCCAGCAGCTTAGATGGTGAGAGGGATACGCAGTATTTT,CASSLDGERDTQYF
TRBJ1-2,.,TRBD1,13,TRBV11-2,TGTGCCAGCAGCCTAGACAGGGGAAGTGGCTACACCTTC,CASSLDRGSGYTF
TRBJ2-7,.,.,13,TRBV6-5,TGTGCCAGCAGGTACGGAGTCTCCTACGAGCAGTACTTC,CASRYGVSYEQYF
TRBJ1-1,few,.,15,TRBV5-5,TGTGCCAGCAGCCTAGCAAAGACAGGGAACACTGAAGCTTTCTTT,CASSLAKTGNTEAFF
TRBJ2-6,.,.,14,TRBV10-3,TGTGCCATCAGATCCGGCTCTGGGGCCAACGTCCTGACTTTC,CAIRSGSGANVLTF
TRBJ1-5,.,TRBD1,15,TRBV3-1/TRBV3-2,TGTGCCAGCAGCCAAACGGATACAGGGGTTCAGCCCCAGCATTTT,CASSQTDTGVQPQHF
TRBJ2-5,.,TRBD2,13,TRBV25-1,TGTGCCAGCAGGACTAGCGGGCAAGAGACCCAGTACTTC,CASRTSGQETQYF
TRBJ2-1,.,TRBD2,15,TRBV2,TGTGCCAGCACTAGCGGGGGTCCAACCTACAATGAGCAGTTCTTC,CASTSGGPTYNEQFF
TRBJ1-4,.,.,13,TRBV12-3/TRBV12-4,TGTGCCAGCAGTGGAGAGACTAATGAAAAACTGTTTTTT,CASSGETNEKLFF
TRBJ2-7,.,.,13,TRBV10-3,TGTGCCATCAGGGTCCGGGACTCCCAAGAGCAGTACTTC,CAIRVRDSQEQYF
TRBJ2-7,.,TRBD1,16,TRBV4-1,TGCGCCAGCAGCCAAGACCCGGGACAGGGTTCGTACGAGCAGTACTTC,CASSQDPGQGSYEQYF
TRBJ1-2,.,TRBD1,13,TRBV5-1,TGCGCCAGCAGCTTTTCAGGGGGCGATGGCTACACCTTC,CASSFSGGDGYTF
TRBJ2-1,.,TRBD2,16,TRBV9,TGTGCCAGCAGCGCTAAGACTAGCGGGGGGGCCCATGAGCAGTTCTTC,CASSAKTSGGAHEQFF
TRBJ2-7,.,TRBD1,15,TRBV5-4,TGTGCCAGCAGCTTGAGACAGGGGTCTCTTAACGAGCAGTACTTC,CASSLRQGSLNEQYF
TRBJ1-2,.,TRBD1,15,TRBV11-2,TGTGCCAGCAGCCCGCCTTGGGACAGGGGAACTGGCTACACCTTC,CASSPPWDRGTGYTF
TRBJ2-2,.,.,11,TRBV20-1,TGCAGTGCTAGTGGCGCCGGGGAGCTGTTTTTT,CSASGAGELFF
TRBJ2-4,.,.,15,TRBV27,TGTGCCAGCAGTTCGCGGGGCCTTACCAAAAACATTCAGTACTTC,CASSSRGLTKNIQYF
TRBJ1-5,.,.,13,TRBV3-1/TRBV3-2,TGTGCCAGCAGCCCCAGGGGCTCAGGGCCCCAGCATTTT,CASSPRGSGPQHF
TRBJ2-2,.,.,15,TRBV5-5,TGTGCCAGCAGCTGGTGGGGCCAGAACACCGGGGAGCTGTTTTTT,CASSWWGQNTGELFF
TRBJ2-6,.,.,16,TRBV18,TGTGCCAGCTCACCACCGGGACAAGCTGGGGCCAACGTCCTGACTTTC,CASSPPGQAGANVLTF